This entry describes one T cell receptor (beta chain). Its specificity is unknown. This sample was included in a study of T cells in Graves' hyperthyroidism and ophthalmopathy. The CDR3 is made up of 18 amino acids. Trimming removed 1 base from V and 0 bases from J; junction bases left unmatched: 7. Per germline, CDR1 SGHDT and CDR2 YYEEEE. Patients aged 18 to 65 had newly diagnosed hyperthyroidism lasting under 2 months. It was RNA transcripts that yielded the amplified TCR beta CDR3 regions. Using the HTBI primer set, a first-round RT-PCR was run on the TCR CDR3. Using its own MiXCR run on the multiplex PCR reads, TCRdb lists one record per CDR3 protein. Of some 700,000 distinct CDR3 sequences detected, around 16% appear once; the ten largest clones hold roughly a sixth. Study-level results: Before onset, by a median of approximately 5.9 months, the model predicted ophthalmopathy.

The sequence came from a man aged 50 or older with Graves' hyperthyroidism. The rearrangement uses TRBV5-6 and TRBJ2-6, with TRBD1 matching 7 bases. Sample: blood. The CDR3 bases are TGTGCCAGCAGCTTGTGGACAGGTTTACGCTCTGGGGCCAACGTCCTGACTTTC. This sequence encodes CASSLWTGLRSGANVLTF.